A single sample is the source of the 6 T cell receptor beta chains below, sequenced in a study of T cell clusters in autoimmune cytopenias. TRB rearrangements were amplified by touch-down multiplex PCR with mixed TRB-A/B primers. For each CDR3 protein, TCRdb gives one entry from its re-call of the multiplex PCR reads, without DNA. This sample's table reports 6,900 or so distinct CDR3 sequences. TRB was amplified from roughly 0.25 ug of peripheral blood genomic DNA per sample. The sample was also linked to a second study, of T cell repertoires in aging, cancer and after chemotherapy.

Sequencing input: peripheral blood. These receptors were obtained from a human donor in good health.

The V gene is TRBV19, the J gene TRBJ1-5. The germline V gene has CDR1 LNHDA and CDR2 SQIVND (reference sequence). CDR3 size: 13 residues. This CDR3 is CASSPQADQPQHF.

The chain carries TRBV27 and TRBJ1-2; the TCRdb call, TRBD1, lacks DNA for checking. Germline V lookup: CDR1 MNHEY, CDR2 SMNVEV (reference sequence). The CDR3 consists of 14 residues. CDR3 residues: CASSGWDRGDGYTF.

V and J are TRBV10-2 and TRBJ2-2; TCRdb gives TRBD2 as the D gene, but with no DNA this cannot be confirmed. The CDR3 length is 15 residues. CDR1 and CDR2 from the germline V gene are WSHSY and SAAADI. The CDR3 loop reads CASSSSGGANGELFF.

The chain has TRBV13 and TRBJ2-5; TCRdb's D call, TRBD2, is unchecked because there is no DNA. The CDR3 extends over 16 amino acids. Per the germline V gene, CDR1 is PRHDT and CDR2 is FYEKMQ (reference sequence). Here the CDR3 reads CASSKGLAGAQETQYF.

V usage is TRBV6-5 and J usage is TRBJ1-2. This CDR3 is 15 amino acids long. CDR1 and CDR2 (germline): MNHEY, SVGAGI. CDR3 sequence reads: CASSYSGDTFYGYTF.

The chain carries TRBV5-1 and TRBJ2-5. CDR1 SGHRS and CDR2 YFSETQ come from the germline V gene. The CDR3 extends over 14 amino acids. This CDR3 reads CASSPVFYQETQYF.